This T cell receptor beta chain stems from a study of T-cell memory formation after mild COVID-19. General study findings and limits: Detection of some responders pre-infection suggested pre-existing cross-reactive memory T cells participated.

Germline lookup yields CDR1 LNHNV and CDR2 YYDKDF (reference sequence). Trimming cost V 0 bases and J 5 bases; bases outside gene matches: 5. The CDR3 runs 15 residues. Sample barcodes and UMIs were carried by the TCR alpha and TCR beta cDNA libraries that 5'RACE generated with constant-segment primers. MiXCR was run by TCRdb on the 5' RACE reads, yielding one entry per CDR3 protein. The sample yields 450,000 to 650,000 distinct CDR3 sequences, about 20% seen once. This clonotype has ten or more counts. Its antigen is unknown. This sequence joins TRBV15 and TRBJ2-3; 7 bases map to TRBD1. Material: PBMCs or a T cell subset sorted from them (not recorded which). The receptor comes from an adult woman who had mild COVID-19 (a few samples of this study predate the infection). Cell type and time point are not known. The DNA of the CDR3 is TGTGCCACCAGCAGAGATAAGGGGGCGAAAGATACGCAGTATTTT. This translates into CATSRDKGAKDTQYF.